This T cell receptor (beta chain) was sequenced in a study of PD-1 and CTLA-4 blockade in melanoma. Germline V lookup: CDR1 MNHEY, CDR2 SMNVEV (reference sequence). This CDR3 contains 14 residues. Unmatched junction bases numbered 1, after V lost 4 bases and J lost 3 bases. Here immunoSEQ multiplex PCR was the method, and the copy in TCRdb shows in-frame clones only, minus some. The sample contains roughly 30,000 clones, roughly nine tenths of which appear only once. As for this clone: This sample includes further DNA sequences coding for the same CDR3.

This sample comprised CD8+ T cells from peripheral blood, obtained before anti-PD-1 treatment. The TCR originated in a human donor with melanoma. V usage is TRBV27 and J usage is TRBJ2-7; 12 bases are a match to TRBD2. The CDR3 reads CASSSTSGSYEQYF. CDR3 sequence (DNA): TGTGCCAGCAGTTCGACTAGCGGGAGCTACGAGCAGTACTTC.